The entry below gives a single T cell receptor beta chain sequence along with its context. This sample is part of a study of blood T cell repertoires in COVID-19. The overall study: Sample material is recorded as cDNA or gDNA derived from T cells, B-cell-depleted T cells, or PBMCs.

The germline CDR1 and CDR2 sequences are LGHDT and YNNKEL (reference sequence). This CDR3 has 15 residues. V was clipped by 2 bases and J by 6 bases, with 13 bases between them. TCRdb's table, derived via immunoSEQ multiplex PCR, lists solely in-frame clones and lacks some. The sample lists roughly 400,000 clones, roughly 90% occurring once. The TCR originated in a woman in her thirties or forties with acute COVID-19. This chain links TRBV3-1 (or the pseudogene TRBV3-2) with TRBJ2-2; D not resolved. The sample consisted of PBMCs or T cells enriched from blood (not recorded which). The CDR3: CASSQHTARAGELFF. The CDR3 DNA sequence: TGTGCCAGCAGCCAACATACCGCTCGGGCCGGGGAGCTGTTTTTT.